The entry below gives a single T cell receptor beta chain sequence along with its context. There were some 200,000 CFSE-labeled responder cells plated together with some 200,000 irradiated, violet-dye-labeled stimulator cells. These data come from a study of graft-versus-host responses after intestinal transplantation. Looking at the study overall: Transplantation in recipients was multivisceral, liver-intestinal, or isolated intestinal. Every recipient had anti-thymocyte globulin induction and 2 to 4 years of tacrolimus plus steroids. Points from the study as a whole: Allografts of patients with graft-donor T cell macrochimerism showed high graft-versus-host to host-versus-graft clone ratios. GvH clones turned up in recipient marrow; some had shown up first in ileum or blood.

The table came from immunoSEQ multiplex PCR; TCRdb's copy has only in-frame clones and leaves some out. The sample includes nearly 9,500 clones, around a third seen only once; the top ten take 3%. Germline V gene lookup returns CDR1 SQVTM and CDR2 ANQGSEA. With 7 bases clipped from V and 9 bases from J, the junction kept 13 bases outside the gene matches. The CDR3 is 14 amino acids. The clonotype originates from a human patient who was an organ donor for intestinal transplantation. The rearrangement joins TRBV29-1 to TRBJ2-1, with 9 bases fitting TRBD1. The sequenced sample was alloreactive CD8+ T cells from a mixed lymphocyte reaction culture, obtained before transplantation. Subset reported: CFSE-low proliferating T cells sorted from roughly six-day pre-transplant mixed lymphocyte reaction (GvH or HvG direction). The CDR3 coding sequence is TGCAGCGCTTGGGACAGGGCCCTCAGTGGTGAGCAGTTCTTC. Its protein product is CSAWDRALSGEQFF.